The rows below give T cell receptor beta chains drawn from one sample of a study of OX40 agonist ivuxolimab in advanced cancers. Assay used: immunoSEQ multiplex PCR; TCRdb lists only in-frame clones, some missing. The sample has roughly 70,000 clones, 80% to 90% seen once. The sample consisted of CD4+ or CD8+ T cells sorted from blood, taken in a trial of the OX40 agonist ivuxolimab. These TCRs come from an adult with an advanced solid tumor such as melanoma, head and neck, liver or kidney cancer. Both conserved end residues are part of each CDR3. D genes are given only for firm matches. Not all rows give a size; the values are once, few, many and, for expanded clones, a class.

V: TRBV10-1; D: TRBD2; size: NA; J: TRBJ2-1; CDR3: CASSEGTRMGNEQFF; DNA: TGCGCCAGCAGTGAAGGGACTAGGATGGGGAATGAGCAGTTCTTC
V: TRBV6-5; D: NA; size: once; J: TRBJ1-5; CDR3: CASRSGTEPQHF; DNA: TGTGCCAGCAGATCCGGGACTGAGCCCCAGCATTTT
V: TRBV19; D: NA; size: NA; J: TRBJ2-3; CDR3: CASSIRRGGTDTQYF; DNA: TGTGCCAGTAGTATCCGCCGCGGGGGCACAGATACGCAGTATTTT
V: TRBV5-4; D: TRBD2; size: once; J: TRBJ2-7; CDR3: CASSSSGRALREQYF; DNA: TGTGCCAGCAGCTCGAGCGGGAGGGCCTTGAGGGAGCAGTACTTC
V: TRBV28; D: NA; size: NA; J: TRBJ2-7; CDR3: CASRERGTGSYEQYF; DNA: TGTGCCAGCAGAGAGAGGGGGACGGGGAGCTACGAGCAGTACTTC
V: TRBV29-1; D: NA; size: NA; J: TRBJ1-2; CDR3: CSVEDHGYTF; DNA: TGCAGCGTTGAAGATCATGGCTACACCTTC
V: TRBV27; D: NA; size: NA; J: TRBJ2-1; CDR3: CASRGTAGYNEQFF; DNA: TGTGCCAGCAGGGGGACGGCGGGGTACAATGAGCAGTTCTTC
V: TRBV30; D: TRBD2; size: NA; J: TRBJ2-7; CDR3: CAWRTSGTVEQYF; DNA: TGTGCCTGGAGGACTAGCGGGACGGTCGAGCAGTACTTC
V: TRBV5-4; D: NA; size: NA; J: TRBJ2-1; CDR3: CASSPGTPQHNEQFF; DNA: TGTGCCAGCAGCCCCGGGACACCCCAACACAATGAGCAGTTCTTC
V: TRBV7-9; D: NA; size: NA; J: TRBJ2-5; CDR3: CASSLGEWHIQETQYF; DNA: TGTGCCAGCAGCTTAGGGGAGTGGCACATCCAAGAGACCCAGTACTTC
V: TRBV9; D: TRBD1; size: NA; J: TRBJ1-1; CDR3: CASSVAGTGGGITEAFF; DNA: TGTGCCAGCAGCGTCGCCGGGACAGGGGGCGGAATCACTGAAGCTTTCTTT
V: TRBV4-1; D: TRBD2; size: few; J: TRBJ2-7; CDR3: CASSRTSGRGYEQYF; DNA: TGCGCCAGCAGCCGGACTAGCGGGAGAGGGTACGAGCAGTACTTC
V: TRBV6-1; D: NA; size: NA; J: TRBJ2-7; CDR3: CASSRRDPLPGEQYF; DNA: TGTGCCAGCAGCCGCCGGGACCCGCTCCCTGGCGAGCAGTACTTC
V: TRBV6-1; D: NA; size: NA; J: TRBJ1-1; CDR3: CASTFDWNTEAFF; DNA: TGTGCCAGCACCTTTGACTGGAACACTGAAGCTTTCTTT
V: TRBV5-1; D: TRBD2; size: NA; J: TRBJ2-3; CDR3: CASSDTSGYTDTQYF; DNA: TGCGCCAGCAGCGATACTAGCGGATACACAGATACGCAGTATTTT
V: TRBV5-1; D: NA; size: once; J: TRBJ2-5; CDR3: CASAPTGLQETQYF; DNA: TGCGCCAGCGCTCCTACAGGGCTCCAAGAGACCCAGTACTTC
V: TRBV6-5; D: TRBD2; size: NA; J: TRBJ2-1; CDR3: CASSLSGNTYNEQFF; DNA: TGTGCCAGCAGCCTAAGCGGGAACACCTACAATGAGCAGTTCTTC
V: TRBV10-1; D: NA; size: NA; J: TRBJ2-7; CDR3: CASSAGNYEQYF; DNA: TGCGCCAGCAGTGCCGGGAATTACGAGCAGTACTTC
V: TRBV5-4; D: NA; size: NA; J: TRBJ2-7; CDR3: CASSQDQAGASYEQYF; DNA: TGTGCCAGCAGCCAAGACCAGGCGGGGGCCTCCTACGAGCAGTACTTC
V: TRBV10-3; D: TRBD2; size: few; J: TRBJ2-5; CDR3: CAAGAGGETQYF; DNA: TGTGCCGCAGGGGCGGGAGGGGAGACCCAGTACTTC
V: TRBV29-1; D: NA; size: NA; J: TRBJ2-5; CDR3: CSVEGPGGKVAETQYF; DNA: TGCAGCGTTGAAGGGCCCGGAGGGAAGGTGGCAGAGACCCAGTACTTC
V: TRBV30; D: NA; size: few; J: TRBJ1-2; CDR3: CAWITPDYGYTF; DNA: TGTGCCTGGATAACACCAGACTATGGCTACACCTTC
V: TRBV5-5; D: NA; size: NA; J: TRBJ2-3; CDR3: CASSSTDTQYF; DNA: TGTGCCAGCAGCTCCACAGATACGCAGTATTTT
V: TRBV20-1; D: NA; size: NA; J: TRBJ1-1; CDR3: CSARDLDGAFF; DNA: TGCAGTGCTAGAGATTTGGACGGAGCTTTCTTT
V: TRBV10-3; D: NA; size: NA; J: TRBJ1-3; CDR3: CAISDGNTIYF; DNA: TGTGCCATCAGTGACGGAAACACCATATATTTT
V: TRBV19; D: NA; size: NA; J: TRBJ2-7; CDR3: CASRASGYEQYF; DNA: TGTGCCAGTAGGGCCTCCGGCTACGAGCAGTACTTC
V: TRBV7-2; D: NA; size: NA; J: TRBJ1-3; CDR3: CASSLGSGVGNTIYF; DNA: TGTGCCAGCAGCTTAGGCTCAGGGGTCGGAAACACCATATATTTT
V: TRBV4-2; D: NA; size: NA; J: TRBJ2-3; CDR3: CASSQDRGKLNSDPTDTQYF; DNA: TGTGCCAGCAGCCAAGACCGGGGAAAACTGAATAGCGACCCCACAGATACGCAGTATTTT
V: TRBV10-3; D: TRBD2; size: NA; J: TRBJ2-1; CDR3: CAISERGDYNEQFF; DNA: TGTGCCATCAGCGAGCGGGGCGACTACAATGAGCAGTTCTTC
V: TRBV28; D: NA; size: NA; J: TRBJ1-2; CDR3: CASGGGEPNYGYTF; DNA: TGTGCCAGCGGAGGGGGGGAACCGAACTATGGCTACACCTTC
V: TRBV6-1; D: TRBD2; size: NA; J: TRBJ2-1; CDR3: CAGSSGGGVNEQFF; DNA: TGTGCCGGATCTAGCGGGGGGGGCGTCAATGAGCAGTTCTTC
V: TRBV29-1; D: TRBD2; size: NA; J: TRBJ2-1; CDR3: CSVPMGLAGGQDEQFF; DNA: TGCAGCGTCCCGATGGGACTAGCGGGGGGGCAGGATGAGCAGTTCTTC
V: TRBV27; D: NA; size: few; J: TRBJ1-6; CDR3: CASSLYGLGSPLHF; DNA: TGTGCCAGCAGTTTATACGGGCTCGGTTCACCCCTCCACTTT
V: TRBV28; D: TRBD1; size: NA; J: TRBJ2-7; CDR3: CASSTLGQESSYEQYF; DNA: TGTGCCAGCAGTACCCTCGGACAGGAGAGCTCCTACGAGCAGTACTTC
V: TRBV7-8; D: TRBD1; size: few; J: TRBJ1-2; CDR3: CASSLGQGDGYTF; DNA: TGTGCCAGCAGCTTGGGTCAGGGGGATGGCTACACCTTC
V: TRBV4-3; D: NA; size: NA; J: TRBJ2-1; CDR3: CASSQDLYNEQFF; DNA: TGCGCCAGCAGCCAAGATCTGTACAATGAGCAGTTCTTC
V: TRBV10-3; D: TRBD1; size: NA; J: TRBJ2-1; CDR3: CAISGPGTGSNNEQFF; DNA: TGTGCCATCAGTGGTCCCGGGACAGGGTCTAACAATGAGCAGTTCTTC
V: TRBV28; D: NA; size: NA; J: TRBJ1-2; CDR3: CASSLRREEGYTF; DNA: TGTGCCAGCAGTTTACGCCGGGAGGAGGGCTACACCTTC
V: TRBV6-1; D: TRBD1; size: NA; J: TRBJ1-2; CDR3: CASSWQDRRGYTF; DNA: TGTGCCAGCAGTTGGCAGGACAGGAGGGGCTACACCTTC
V: TRBV5-4; D: NA; size: NA; J: TRBJ2-5; CDR3: CASSLGGFGETQYF; DNA: TGTGCCAGCAGCTTGGGGGGATTCGGGGAGACCCAGTACTTC
V: TRBV5-4; D: TRBD1; size: NA; J: TRBJ1-5; CDR3: CASSLRTGIGGNQPQHF; DNA: TGTGCCAGCAGCTTGAGGACAGGGATCGGAGGCAATCAGCCCCAGCATTTT
V: TRBV15; D: NA; size: NA; J: TRBJ2-4; CDR3: CATSRQGDKNIQYF; DNA: TGTGCCACCAGCAGACAGGGAGACAAAAACATTCAGTACTTC
V: TRBV18; D: TRBD1; size: NA; J: TRBJ1-1; CDR3: CASSPQGGDTEAFF; DNA: TGTGCCAGCTCACCCCAGGGGGGTGACACTGAAGCTTTCTTT
V: TRBV9; D: TRBD2; size: NA; J: TRBJ2-1; CDR3: CASSVVGRGGRNEQFF; DNA: TGTGCCAGCAGCGTAGTAGGGCGGGGGGGCCGGAATGAGCAGTTCTTC